Listed below are T cell receptor beta chains from one sample, sequenced in a study of immune heterogeneity within non-small cell lung tumors. TCRdb itself ran the multiplex PCR reads through MiXCR, one entry per CDR3 protein. The table lists about 5,000 distinct CDR3 sequences, 33% of them singletons. What was sequenced was lung tumor tissue. These TCRs come from a woman aged 45 to 65 with non-small cell lung cancer. The CDR3 runs from the conserved cysteine through the conserved F or W. The D gene is left open where the match is weak. A clone size is listed for some rows: how often the clone was seen (once, few, many), or a class if it is expanded.

CDR3nt | CDR3aa | abundance | v_gene | d_gene | j_gene
TGTGCCAGTAGTATCTTCGGGGAAAAACTGTTTTTT | CASSIFGEKLFF | medium-sized | TRBV19 | . | TRBJ1-4
TGTGCCAGCAGTTGGGCAGTTAACACTGAAGCTTTCTTT | CASSWAVNTEAFF | . | TRBV28 | . | TRBJ1-1
TGTGCCACCAGTGATTCTGCGGTATCACCCTACGAGCAGTACTTC | CATSDSAVSPYEQYF | . | TRBV24-1 | . | TRBJ2-7
TGTGCCAGCAGCCAAGTGGGGGGACAGGGAATGGAACTGTTTTTT | CASSQVGGQGMELFF | . | TRBV3-1 | TRBD1 | TRBJ1-4
TGTGCCACCCGGGGGGGCTTGGGTCAGCCCCAGCATTTT | CATRGGLGQPQHF | medium-sized | TRBV24-1 | . | TRBJ1-5
TGTGCCAGCAGCCAAGCGGGACTAGACGGATTCGAGCAGTACTTC | CASSQAGLDGFEQYF | medium-sized | TRBV4-2 | TRBD2 | TRBJ2-7
TGTCCCTGGAGTGTAAAAAATCCGGGCACTGAAGCTTTCTTT | CPWSVKNPGTEAFF | few | TRBV30 | . | TRBJ1-1
TGTGCCAGCAGCTTAGCCATAGCGCTTGGGAAACTGTTTTTT | CASSLAIALGKLFF | . | TRBV7-9 | . | TRBJ1-4
TGTGCCAGCAGTTACTCTGGGGCTGGGGCCAACGTCCTGACTTTC | CASSYSGAGANVLTF | . | TRBV6-6 | . | TRBJ2-6
TGTGCCAGTAGGTTGGGAGGGGGTGCCGAAGCTTTCTTT | CASRLGGGAEAFF | large | TRBV19 | . | TRBJ1-1
TGCGCCAACAGCGAGGGAGGGGCTGATGAAAAACTGTTTTTT | CANSEGGADEKLFF | . | TRBV5-1 | . | TRBJ1-4
TGCGCCAGCGTACTACAGGGGCGACCAAGTCAGCCCCAGCATTTT | CASVLQGRPSQPQHF | medium-sized | TRBV10-1 | TRBD1 | TRBJ1-5
TGTGCCAGCAGTCCGTGGGCAAACTATGGCTACACCTTC | CASSPWANYGYTF | . | TRBV5-8 | . | TRBJ1-2
TGCGCCAGTAGCTTCACCTCGGGACAGGAAAACCACGAGCAGTACTTC | CASSFTSGQENHEQYF | . | TRBV5-1 | TRBD1 | TRBJ2-7
TGTGCCAGCAGCCGGAGTTTTCTTGGGGGTTTTGGTAACTATGGCTACACCTTC | CASSRSFLGGFGNYGYTF | medium-sized | TRBV14 | . | TRBJ1-2
TGCAGTGCTTACCGGGATCTGAGAGACTACGAGCAGTACTTC | CSAYRDLRDYEQYF | . | TRBV20-1 | . | TRBJ2-7
TGCGCCAGCAGTGAGGTAGAGGGGCTAGAGCAGTACTTC | CASSEVEGLEQYF | . | TRBV10-1 | . | TRBJ2-7